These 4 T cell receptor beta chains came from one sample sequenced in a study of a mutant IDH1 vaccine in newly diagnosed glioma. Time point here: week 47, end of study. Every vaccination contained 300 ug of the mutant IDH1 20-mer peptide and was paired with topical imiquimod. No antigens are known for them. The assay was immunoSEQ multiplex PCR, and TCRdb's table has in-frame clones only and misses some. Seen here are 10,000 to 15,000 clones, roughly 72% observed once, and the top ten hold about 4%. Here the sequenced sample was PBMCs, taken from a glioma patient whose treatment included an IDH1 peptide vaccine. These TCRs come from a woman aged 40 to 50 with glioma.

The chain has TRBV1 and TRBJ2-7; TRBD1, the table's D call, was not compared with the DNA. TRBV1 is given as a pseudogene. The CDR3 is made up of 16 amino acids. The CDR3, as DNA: TGCACCAGCAGCCAACCCGGGACAGGGGTTACCTACGAGCAGTACTTC. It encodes CTSSQPGTGVTYEQYF.

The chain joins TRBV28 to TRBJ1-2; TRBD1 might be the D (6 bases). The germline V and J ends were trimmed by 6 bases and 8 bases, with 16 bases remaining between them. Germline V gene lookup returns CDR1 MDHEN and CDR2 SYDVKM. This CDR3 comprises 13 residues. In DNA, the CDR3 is TGTGCCAGCAGCTGGGGGGACATGAGGGGCTACACCTTC. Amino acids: CASSWGDMRGYTF.

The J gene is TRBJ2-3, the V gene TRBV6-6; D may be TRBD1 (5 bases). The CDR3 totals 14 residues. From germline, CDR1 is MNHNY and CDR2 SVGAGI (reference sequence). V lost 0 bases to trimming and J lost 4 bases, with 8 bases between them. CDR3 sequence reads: CASSYSTGADTQYF. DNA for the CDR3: TGTGCCAGCAGTTACTCCACAGGCGCAGATACGCAGTATTTT.

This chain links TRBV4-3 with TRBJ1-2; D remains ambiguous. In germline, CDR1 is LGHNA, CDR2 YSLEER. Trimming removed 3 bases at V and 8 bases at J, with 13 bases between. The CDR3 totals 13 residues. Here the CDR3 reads CASSHRQTSGYTF. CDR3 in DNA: TGCGCCAGCAGCCATCGTCAGACTTCAGGCTACACCTTC.